The present T cell receptor beta chain was sequenced within a study of OX40 agonist ivuxolimab in advanced cancers. Overall study context: Ivuxolimab, an agonist antibody against OX40 (CD134), was given to patients.

Of note for this clone: Its antigen is not identified.

The CDR3 length is 14 residues. Trimming took 9 bases from V and 5 from J; bases not matched to a gene: 8. Germline assignment: CDR1 SNHLY and CDR2 FYNNEI. Notes on the study in general: Clonal expansion by week 6 occurred in CD4+ and CD8+ blood T cells (at 0.1 to 3.0 mg/kg).

Here immunoSEQ multiplex PCR was the method, and the copy in TCRdb shows in-frame clones only, minus some. The repertoire holds tens of thousands of clones, with around 89% as singletons. This chain links TRBV2 with TRBJ1-5, with 9 nucleotides matching TRBD1. The receptor was derived from an adult with an advanced solid tumor such as melanoma, head and neck, liver or kidney cancer. The specimen was CD4+ or CD8+ T cells sorted from blood, collected in a trial of the OX40 agonist ivuxolimab. For the CDR3, the DNA is TGTGCCAGTCTCCGGGACAGGGTTGATCAGCCCCAGCATTTT. As protein: CASLRDRVDQPQHF.